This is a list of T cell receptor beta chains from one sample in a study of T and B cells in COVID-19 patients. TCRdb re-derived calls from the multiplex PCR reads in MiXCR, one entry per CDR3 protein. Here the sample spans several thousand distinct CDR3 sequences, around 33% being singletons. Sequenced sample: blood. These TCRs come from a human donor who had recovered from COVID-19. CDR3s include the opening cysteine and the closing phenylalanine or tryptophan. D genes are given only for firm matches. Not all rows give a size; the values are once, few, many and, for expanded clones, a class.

CASSGASSTDTQYF,TGTGCCAGCAGTGGGGCCTCTAGCACAGATACGCAGTATTTT,TRBV13,medium-sized,.,TRBJ2-3
CASSHTSGGIQETQYF,TGTGCCAGCAGTCATACTAGCGGGGGGATCCAAGAGACCCAGTACTTC,TRBV6-2/TRBV6-3,.,TRBD2,TRBJ2-5
CASRLNLGSYGYTF,TGTGCCAGCCGACTTAACCTCGGGTCCTATGGCTACACCTTC,TRBV7-2,.,.,TRBJ1-2
CASSYVVTDTQYF,TGTGCCAGCAGTTACGTGGTTACAGATACGCAGTATTTT,TRBV6-2/TRBV6-3,medium-sized,.,TRBJ2-3
CASRKLAGSTDTQYF,TGTGCCAGCAGGAAGCTAGCGGGGTCCACAGATACGCAGTATTTT,TRBV7-9,.,TRBD2,TRBJ2-3
CASTPEGSGGSPLHF,TGTGCCAGCACCCCTGAGGGGTCCGGGGGTTCACCCCTCCACTTT,TRBV6-5,few,.,TRBJ1-6
CASSYRRGLAGGSSYNEQFF,TGTGCCAGCAGTTACCGCCGGGGACTAGCGGGGGGGAGCTCCTACAATGAGCAGTTCTTC,TRBV6-2/TRBV6-3,few,TRBD2,TRBJ2-1
CASSSRQSEAFF,TGTGCCAGCAGTTCCCGACAGAGTGAAGCTTTCTTT,TRBV27,few,.,TRBJ1-1
CASSSFGQRYGYTF,TGTGCCAGCAGCTCCTTCGGACAACGCTATGGCTACACCTTC,TRBV11-2,.,.,TRBJ1-2
CAISGRLNQPQHF,TGTGCCATCAGTGGCAGGTTGAATCAGCCCCAGCATTTT,TRBV10-3,.,.,TRBJ1-5
CASSQAGTLADTQYF,TGTGCCAGCAGCCAAGCAGGGACTTTAGCGGATACGCAGTATTTT,TRBV4-3,.,.,TRBJ2-3
CSVVWGGGTEAFF,TGCAGCGTTGTGTGGGGAGGGGGCACTGAAGCTTTCTTT,TRBV29-1,few,.,TRBJ1-1
CASSLAPGVERSGELFF,TGCGCCAGCAGCTTGGCTCCCGGCGTTGAGAGGTCCGGGGAGCTGTTTTTT,TRBV5-1,few,.,TRBJ2-2
CASTGLAGGYEQFF,TGTGCCAGCACGGGACTAGCGGGGGGCTATGAGCAGTTCTTC,TRBV19,.,TRBD2,TRBJ2-1
CASSPGTTNTGELFF,TGTGCCAGCAGTCCCGGGACTACGAACACCGGGGAGCTGTTTTTT,TRBV12-3/TRBV12-4,.,TRBD2,TRBJ2-2
CASSTWTYGYTF,TGTGCCAGCAGTACTTGGACCTATGGCTACACCTTC,TRBV6-5,few,.,TRBJ1-2
CASNVNRDLYGYTF,TGTGCCAGCAACGTCAACAGGGACCTCTATGGCTACACCTTC,TRBV6-6,few,.,TRBJ1-2
CASSLASRVEANYGYTF,TGTGCCAGCAGCTTGGCCAGTAGGGTTGAGGCTAACTATGGCTACACCTTC,TRBV5-6,.,.,TRBJ1-2
CASSRQPANYGYTF,TGTGCCAGCAGCCGACAACCTGCTAACTATGGCTACACCTTC,TRBV6-5,few,.,TRBJ1-2
CASSGAGTGSTF,TGTGCCAGCAGCGGGGCCGGGACAGGGAGCACCTTC,TRBV12-3/TRBV12-4,.,TRBD1,TRBJ1-2
CASRKPGQGAGGAFF,TGTGCCAGCAGAAAACCGGGACAGGGGGCTGGCGGAGCTTTCTTT,TRBV6-2/TRBV6-3,.,TRBD1,TRBJ1-1
CASISPKNTGELFF,TGTGCCAGCATAAGCCCTAAGAACACCGGGGAGCTGTTTTTT,TRBV6-1,medium-sized,.,TRBJ2-2
CASNPGGVGHLLGELFF,TGTGCCAGCAACCCCGGGGGTGTGGGGCACTTGCTGGGGGAGCTGTTTTTT,TRBV6-5,.,.,TRBJ2-2
CASSSPRVAGYNEQFF,TGTGCCAGCAGTTCCCCCCGGGTAGCTGGGTACAATGAGCAGTTCTTC,TRBV27,few,.,TRBJ2-1
CASSLGGYTGELFF,TGTGCCAGCAGTTTAGGAGGGTACACCGGGGAGCTGTTTTTT,TRBV12-3/TRBV12-4,.,.,TRBJ2-2
CAGQGAGEKLFF,TGCGCAGGACAGGGGGCGGGGGAAAAACTGTTTTTT,TRBV20-1,.,TRBD1,TRBJ1-4
CASSERQGTGANVLTF,TGTGCCAGCAGTGAAAGACAGGGGACCGGGGCCAACGTCCTGACTTTC,TRBV6-1,once,TRBD1,TRBJ2-6
CASSQVGESGNYGYTF,TGTGCCAGCAGCCAAGTCGGGGAATCTGGAAACTATGGCTACACCTTC,TRBV14,.,.,TRBJ1-2
CASTKLNTEAFF,TGTGCCAGTACTAAGCTGAACACTGAAGCTTTCTTT,TRBV19,few,.,TRBJ1-1
CASSLTTLNEKLFF,TGCGCCAGCAGCTTGACGACGCTTAATGAAAAACTGTTTTTT,TRBV5-1,.,.,TRBJ1-4
CASSVTSGGLNPYEQYF,TGTGCCAGCAGCGTAACTAGCGGGGGCCTTAACCCCTACGAGCAGTACTTC,TRBV5-6,few,TRBD2,TRBJ2-7
CASSVGGGNTEAFF,TGCGCCAGCAGTGTCGGGGGAGGGAACACTGAAGCTTTCTTT,TRBV10-1,.,.,TRBJ1-1
CSVDPRGPTDTQYF,TGCAGCGTTGATCCGCGGGGACCCACAGATACGCAGTATTTT,TRBV29-1,medium-sized,.,TRBJ2-3
CASSPVRREGGYTF,TGTGCCAGCTCACCAGTAAGACGGGAGGGTGGCTACACCTTC,TRBV18,few,.,TRBJ1-2
CASSPDLLEGNTIYF,TGTGCCAGCTCACCTGACCTCCTCGAAGGAAACACCATATATTTT,TRBV18,few,.,TRBJ1-3
CASSPHLAGGQETQYF,TGTGCCAGCAGCCCACACCTAGCGGGGGGGCAAGAGACCCAGTACTTC,TRBV6-5,few,TRBD2,TRBJ2-5
CASSQDSLAYNEQFF,TGTGCCAGCAGCCAAGATTCGTTAGCTTACAATGAGCAGTTCTTC,TRBV5-6,.,.,TRBJ2-1
CASGLDQGRYRSYEQYF,TGTGCTAGTGGTTTGGACCAAGGACGGTACCGCTCCTACGAGCAGTACTTC,TRBV12-3/TRBV12-4,.,.,TRBJ2-7
CASSESRGNQPQHF,TGTGCCAGCAGTGAAAGCAGGGGCAATCAGCCCCAGCATTTT,TRBV6-5,few,.,TRBJ1-5
CASTRRNYGYTF,TGTGCCAGTACCAGGCGGAACTATGGCTACACCTTC,TRBV19,few,.,TRBJ1-2
CASSDSGGGYYEQFF,TGTGCCAGCAGCGACAGCGGGGGAGGGTACTATGAGCAGTTCTTC,TRBV5-4,few,TRBD2,TRBJ2-1
CASTRTANQPQHF,TGTGCCAGCACCCGGACAGCTAATCAGCCCCAGCATTTT,TRBV12-3/TRBV12-4,.,.,TRBJ1-5